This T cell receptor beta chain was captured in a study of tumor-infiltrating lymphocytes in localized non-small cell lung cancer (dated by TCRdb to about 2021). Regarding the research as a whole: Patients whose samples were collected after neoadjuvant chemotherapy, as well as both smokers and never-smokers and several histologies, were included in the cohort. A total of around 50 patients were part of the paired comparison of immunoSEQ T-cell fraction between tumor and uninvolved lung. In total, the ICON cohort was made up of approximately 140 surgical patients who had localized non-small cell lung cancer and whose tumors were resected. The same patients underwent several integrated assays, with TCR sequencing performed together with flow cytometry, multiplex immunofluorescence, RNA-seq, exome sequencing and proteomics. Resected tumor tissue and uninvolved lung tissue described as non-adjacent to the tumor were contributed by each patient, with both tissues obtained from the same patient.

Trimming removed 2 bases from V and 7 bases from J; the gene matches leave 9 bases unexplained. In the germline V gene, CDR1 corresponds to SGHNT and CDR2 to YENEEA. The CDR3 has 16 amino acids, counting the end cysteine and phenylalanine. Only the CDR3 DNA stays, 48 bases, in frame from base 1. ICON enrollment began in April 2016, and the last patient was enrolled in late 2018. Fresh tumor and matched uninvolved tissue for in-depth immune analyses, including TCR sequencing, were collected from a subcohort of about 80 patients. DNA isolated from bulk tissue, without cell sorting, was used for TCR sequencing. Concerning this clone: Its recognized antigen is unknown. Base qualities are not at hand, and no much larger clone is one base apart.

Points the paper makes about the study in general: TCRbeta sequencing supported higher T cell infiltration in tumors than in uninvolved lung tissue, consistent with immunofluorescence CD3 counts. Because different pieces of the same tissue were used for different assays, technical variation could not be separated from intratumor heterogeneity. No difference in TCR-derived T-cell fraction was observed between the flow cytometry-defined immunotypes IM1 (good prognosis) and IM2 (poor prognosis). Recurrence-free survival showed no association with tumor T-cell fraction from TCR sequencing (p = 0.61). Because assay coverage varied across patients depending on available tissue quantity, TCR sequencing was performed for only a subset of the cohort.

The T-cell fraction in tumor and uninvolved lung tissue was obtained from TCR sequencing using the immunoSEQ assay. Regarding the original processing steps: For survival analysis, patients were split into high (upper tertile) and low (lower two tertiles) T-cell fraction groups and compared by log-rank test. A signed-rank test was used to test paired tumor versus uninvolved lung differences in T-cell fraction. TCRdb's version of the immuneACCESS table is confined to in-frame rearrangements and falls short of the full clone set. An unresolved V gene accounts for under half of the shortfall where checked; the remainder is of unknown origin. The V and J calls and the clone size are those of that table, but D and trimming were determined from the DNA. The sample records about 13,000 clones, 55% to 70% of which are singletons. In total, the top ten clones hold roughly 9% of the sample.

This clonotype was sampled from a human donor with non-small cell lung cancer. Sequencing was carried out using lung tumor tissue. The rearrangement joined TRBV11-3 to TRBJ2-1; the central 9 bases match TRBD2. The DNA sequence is TGTGCCAGCAGCTTACATCTAGCGGGGTTTAATAATGAGCAGTTCTTC. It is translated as CASSLHLAGFNNEQFF.